This TCR beta chain came from a study of regulatory T cells in long-lasting Graves disease. This clonotype was picked up many times. Building of the TCR beta libraries involved iRepertoire HTBI primers and Arm-PCR of CDR3 regions. Each CDR3 protein is one row after TCRdb ran MiXCR on the multiplex PCR reads. Found here are about 540,000 distinct CDR3 sequences, about 14% of them singletons; the top ten hold roughly a tenth. The V end was cut by 3 bases, the J end by 0 bases, with 11 bases between. The CDR3 sequence is 17 residues long. Germline V lookup: CDR1 KGHDR, CDR2 SFDVKD. Time point noted: newly diagnosed GD, antithyroid drugs for less than 3 months. The TCR library used RNA extracted from PBMCs. These data also formed part of another study, on T cells in Graves' hyperthyroidism and ophthalmopathy.

The sample here was peripheral blood mononuclear cells (PBMCs), taken at new diagnosis, from a patient treated with antithyroid drugs. The TCR comes from a man younger than 45 with Graves disease. The chain is built from TRBV24-1 and TRBJ2-6; D not resolved. The CDR3 protein is CATSDNYVSSGANVLTF. The CDR3 DNA is TGTGCCACCAGTGATAATTATGTGTCCTCTGGGGCCAACGTCCTGACTTTC.